The clone carrying this TCR beta chain occurred once. These data belong to a study of blood T cells in healthy people across ages. Deletions cut 3 bases from V and 1 base from J, with 16 bases between. This CDR3 is 16 amino acids long. Germline V gene data show CDR1 as SGDLS and CDR2 as YYNGEE. Primed by a sample-barcoded 5' primer and a J-beta primer mix, a second PCR proceeded for about 6 to 12 cycles. TCRdb re-called the 5' RACE reads through MiXCR, storing one row per CDR3 protein. Among just over 800,000 distinct CDR3 sequences, 55% to 65% were seen once, and the ten largest hold about a quarter.

This chain uses TRBV9 with TRBJ1-1; D uncertain. This TCR was sampled from a man aged 25 to 45 in good health. Sequencing was done on a sample of blood. CDR3 DNA sequence: TGTGCCAGCAGCGGGCCCGCGGAAAGATCGAACACTGAAGCTTTCTTT. Translation gives CASSGPAERSNTEAFF.